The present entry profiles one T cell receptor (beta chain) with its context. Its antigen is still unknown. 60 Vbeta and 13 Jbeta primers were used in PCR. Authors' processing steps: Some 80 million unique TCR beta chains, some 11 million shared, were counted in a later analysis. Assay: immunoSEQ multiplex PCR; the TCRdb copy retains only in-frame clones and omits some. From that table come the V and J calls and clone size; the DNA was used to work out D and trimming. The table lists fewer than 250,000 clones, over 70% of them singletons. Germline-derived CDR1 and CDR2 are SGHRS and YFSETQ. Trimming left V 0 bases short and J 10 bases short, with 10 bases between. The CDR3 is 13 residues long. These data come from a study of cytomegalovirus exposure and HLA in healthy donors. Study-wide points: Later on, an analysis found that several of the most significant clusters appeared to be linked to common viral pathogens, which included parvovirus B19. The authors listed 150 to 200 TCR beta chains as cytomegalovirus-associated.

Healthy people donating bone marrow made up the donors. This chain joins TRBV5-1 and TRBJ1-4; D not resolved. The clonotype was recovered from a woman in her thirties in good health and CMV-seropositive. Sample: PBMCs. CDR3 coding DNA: TGCGCCAGCAGCTTGGACCTTCGGGGAAAACTGTTTTTT. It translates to CASSLDLRGKLFF.